A single sample gave rise to the 17 T cell receptor beta chains below, sequenced in a study of radiation and T cells in renal cell carcinoma. Some clones are missing from TCRdb's copy, which holds only in-frame ones; the method was immunoSEQ multiplex PCR. The table lists 100,000 to 150,000 clones, roughly 80% of them singletons. Time point here: baseline pretreatment blood. As to treatment: 15 Gy SBRT to primary tumor, nephrectomy 4 weeks later. Sequences were derived from blood, sampled from a patient whose treatment included radiotherapy and nephrectomy. Source of these receptors: an older woman with renal cell carcinoma.

The J gene is TRBJ2-2, the V gene TRBV7-3; no clear D gene. The germline CDR1 and CDR2 sequences are SGHTA and FQGTGA. V gave up 3 bases and J gave up 1 base, with 9 bases separating them. The CDR3 is 15 amino acids. The CDR3 region has the DNA TGTGCCAGCAGCTTTGCCCCAGGGAACACCGGGGAGCTGTTTTTT. As protein: CASSFAPGNTGELFF.

The CDR3 is CASSQEGTGKKTQYF. The CDR3 bases are TGTGCCAGCAGCCAAGAGGGGACAGGGAAAAAGACCCAGTACTTC. The V gene is TRBV14, the J gene TRBJ2-5, with TRBD1 matching 9 bases. The CDR3 length is 15 residues. The germline gives CDR1 SGHDN, CDR2 FVKESK. J lost 6 bases, V lost 0 bases, and 5 bases had no gene match.

The genes are TRBV30 and TRBJ2-1; D might be TRBD2 (6 bases). This CDR3 comprises 17 residues. Germline CDR1 is GTSNPN and CDR2 is SVGIG (reference sequence). Trimming took 2 bases from V and 3 from J, leaving 20 bases between them. The CDR3 bases are TGTGCCTGGAGTTTACTTGTTAGCGGAGGATTCTACAATGAGCAGTTCTTC. This codes for CAWSLLVSGGFYNEQFF. Drawing the rest from reference TRBV30 and TRBJ2-1, the complete variable domain is SQTIHQWPATLVQPVGSPLSLECTVEGTSNPNLYWYRQAAGRGLQLLFYSVGIGQISSEVPQNLSASRPQDRQFILSSKKLLLSDSGFYLCAWSLLVSGGFYNEQFFGPGTRLTVL.

The rearrangement uses TRBV5-4 and TRBJ1-2; D not resolved. Germline values: CDR1 SGHNT, CDR2 YYREEE (reference sequence). The length of the CDR3 is 13 residues. V was cut by 7 bases and J by 2 bases, with 12 bases left in between. CDR3 DNA: TGTGCCAGCTATCTTAGGCCGAACTATGGCTACACCTTC. Amino acids: CASYLRPNYGYTF.

The rearrangement joins TRBV5-1 to TRBJ1-1, with D hard to call. Germline V gene sequence: CDR1 SGHRS, CDR2 YFSETQ. This CDR3 region has 14 residues. The V end lost 2 bases, the J end lost 5 bases, and 13 bases lay between the germline ends. The CDR3 protein is CASSFPLPGTEAFF. In DNA, the CDR3 is TGCGCCAGCAGCTTCCCGCTCCCCGGGACTGAAGCTTTCTTT. Looking up the rest from reference TRBV5-1 and TRBJ1-1 gives the full variable domain: KAGVTQTPRYLIKTRGQQVTLSCSPISGHRSVSWYQQTPGQGLQFLFEYFSETQRNKGNFPGRFSGRQFSNSRSEMNVSTLELGDSALYLCASSFPLPGTEAFFGQGTRLTVV.

In DNA, the CDR3 is TGCGCCAGCAGCTCCTCGGGACAGTGGGCTTTCTTT. Its translation is CASSSSGQWAFF. This chain joins TRBV5-1 and TRBJ1-1; 7 bases are shared with TRBD1. In germline, CDR1 is SGHRS, CDR2 YFSETQ. The CDR3 contains 12 residues. V lost 3 bases, J lost 11 bases, and 7 bases stayed unmatched.

The chain links TRBV5-1 to TRBJ2-7; TRBD1 matches at 9 bases. V shed 4 bases and J 9 bases; nucleotides not matched to a gene: 2. The CDR3 runs to 11 residues. Germline CDR1 and CDR2: SGHRS and YFSETQ. CDR3 sequence: CASSLGQGQYF. DNA of the CDR3: TGCGCCAGCAGCCTGGGACAGGGGCAGTACTTC. The full variable domain, rest sourced from reference TRBV5-1 and TRBJ2-7, is KAGVTQTPRYLIKTRGQQVTLSCSPISGHRSVSWYQQTPGQGLQFLFEYFSETQRNKGNFPGRFSGRQFSNSRSEMNVSTLELGDSALYLCASSLGQGQYFGPGTRLTVT.

V and J are TRBV2 and TRBJ1-2, with 12 bases matching TRBD1. Germline CDR1 SNHLY, CDR2 FYNNEI. This CDR3 has 17 residues. J lost 3 bases, V lost 4 bases, and 9 bases had no gene match. DNA of the CDR3: TGTGCCAGCAGTGGGTACCGGGACAGGGGGCGCGACTATGGCTACACCTTC. This translates into CASSGYRDRGRDYGYTF.

This sequence joins TRBV5-1 and TRBJ1-1; D is perhaps TRBD1 (5 bases). Germline V gene sequence: CDR1 SGHRS, CDR2 YFSETQ. CDR3 length: 15 residues. V gave up 4 bases and J gave up 1 base, with 14 bases separating them. The CDR3: CASSRSGGENTEAFF. CDR3 DNA: TGCGCCAGCAGCCGTAGCGGGGGGGAGAACACTGAAGCTTTCTTT.

This rearrangement joins TRBV15 to TRBJ2-3, with a possible D match to TRBD1 (5 bases). The CDR3 consists of 16 residues. Trimming removed 5 bases from V and 2 bases from J, with 17 bases in between. The V gene's germline CDR1 is LNHNV and CDR2 YYDKDF (reference sequence). CDR3: CATSGPSQAFTDTQYF. DNA for the CDR3: TGTGCCACCAGCGGTCCATCACAGGCTTTCACAGATACGCAGTATTTT.

V usage is TRBV7-9 and J usage is TRBJ2-1; possibly TRBD2 for D (6 bases). The V gene lost 4 bases and the J gene lost 3 bases, with 10 bases spanning the gap. The CDR3 loop spans 14 amino acids. Germline CDR1 and CDR2: SEHNR and FQNEAQ (reference sequence). DNA for the CDR3: TGTGCCAGCAGCTCTTCGGGACTCTACAATGAGCAGTTCTTC. This encodes CASSSSGLYNEQFF.

Written as DNA, the CDR3 is TGTGCCAGCAGTGTCAGGGTGGCTAATGAAAAACTGTTTTTT. Residues: CASSVRVANEKLFF. The chain employs TRBV2 and TRBJ1-4, with D tentatively TRBD1 (5 bases). With 4 bases removed from V and 3 bases from J, the gap between germline ends came to 9 bases. CDR3 size: 14 residues. CDR1 is SNHLY and CDR2 is FYNNEI in the germline V gene. Variable domain in full (rest from reference TRBV2 and TRBJ1-4): EPEVTQTPSHQVTQMGQEVILRCVPISNHLYFYWYRQILGQKVEFLVSFYNNEISEKSEIFDDQFSVERPDGSNFTLKIRSTKLEDSAMYFCASSVRVANEKLFFGSGTQLSVL.

The chain is built from TRBV6-6 and TRBJ1-5, with 8 bases that match TRBD1. V trimming: 6 bases; J trimming: 5 bases; junction bases outside the gene matches: 9. CDR1 MNHNY and CDR2 SVGAGI come from the germline V gene (reference sequence). The CDR3 contains 15 residues. CDR3 in DNA: TGTGCCAGCAGACGGACAGGGTACCCCCATCAGCCCCAGCATTTT. Protein sequence: CASRRTGYPHQPQHF.

This chain joins TRBV7-9 and TRBJ2-1; 8 bases are a match to TRBD2. V was pared by 4 bases and J by 9 bases, with 8 bases of the junction left unmatched. Germline CDR1 and CDR2: SEHNR and FQNEAQ (reference sequence). This CDR3 contains 14 residues. The DNA for the CDR3 is TGTGCCAGCAGCTCACCAGCGGGAGTGGCTGAGCAGTTCTTC. It codes for CASSSPAGVAEQFF.

The rearrangement uses TRBV7-9 and TRBJ2-5; no reliable D call. Germline assignment: CDR1 SEHNR and CDR2 FQNEAQ (reference sequence). Trimming left V 8 bases short and J 2 bases short, with 18 bases between. The CDR3 loop spans 15 amino acids. CDR3 DNA sequence: TGTGCCAGCCAAAGCAGGTTGGAGTTACAAGAGACCCAGTACTTC. Amino acid sequence: CASQSRLELQETQYF. Full variable domain (remainder filled in from reference TRBV7-9 and TRBJ2-5): DTGVSQNPRHKITKRGQNVTFRCDPISEHNRLYWYRQTLGQGPEFLTYFQNEAQLEKSRLLSDRFSAERPKGSFSTLEIQRTEQGDSAMYLCASQSRLELQETQYFGPGTRLLVL.

This chain joins TRBV20-1 and TRBJ2-5; D is ambiguous. Germline assignment: CDR1 DFQATT and CDR2 SNEGSKA (reference sequence). The CDR3 totals 11 residues. V was clipped by 5 bases and J by 1 base, with 5 bases between them. The CDR3 reads CSAGRQETQYF. CDR3 nucleotides: TGCAGTGCTGGACGCCAAGAGACCCAGTACTTC.

The chain links TRBV6-4 to TRBJ1-2, with D uncertain. Germline loops: CDR1 MRHNA, CDR2 SNTAGT. V lost 0 bases, J lost 7 bases, and 15 bases lay in between. The CDR3 has 15 amino acids. CDR3 residues: CASSDSAYETGGYTF. DNA of the CDR3: TGTGCCAGCAGTGACTCTGCTTACGAAACCGGTGGCTACACCTTC.